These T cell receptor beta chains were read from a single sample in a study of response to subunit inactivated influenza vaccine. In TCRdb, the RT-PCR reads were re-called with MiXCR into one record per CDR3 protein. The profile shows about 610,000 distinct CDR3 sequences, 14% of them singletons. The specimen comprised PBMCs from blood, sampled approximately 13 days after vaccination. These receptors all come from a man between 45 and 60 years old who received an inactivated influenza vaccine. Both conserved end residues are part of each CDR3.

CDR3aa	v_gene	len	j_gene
CATSRGGQVLRSSYNEQFF	TRBV15	19	TRBJ2-1
CASSRAESSYNSPLHF	TRBV11-2	16	TRBJ1-6
CASSTPGTGWEFYEQYF	TRBV6-2/TRBV6-3	17	TRBJ2-7
CASSVAPRTPNTEAFF	TRBV9	16	TRBJ1-1
CASSHPTDTQYF	TRBV27	12	TRBJ2-3
CASSGGRNTGNTIYF	TRBV18	15	TRBJ1-3
CATSKSRGLGEQYF	TRBV15	14	TRBJ2-7
CSARDTGKQPQHF	TRBV20-1	13	TRBJ1-5
CASSLAGGPESYNEQFF	TRBV7-9	17	TRBJ2-1
CASSYWATSTDTQYF	TRBV6-2/TRBV6-3	15	TRBJ2-3
CASSSYRDGYTF	TRBV5-6	12	TRBJ1-2
CAISESNWPRDTEAFF	TRBV10-3	16	TRBJ1-1
CASSPRGYGANVLTF	TRBV5-1	15	TRBJ2-6
CASNTDRVAEQFF	TRBV5-4	13	TRBJ2-1
CASSLGGAFTEAFF	TRBV5-1	14	TRBJ1-1
CSASGQPPAQHF	TRBV20-1	12	TRBJ1-5
CAISESGGPANYGYTF	TRBV10-3	16	TRBJ1-2
CASSFRGRDTQYF	TRBV5-8	13	TRBJ2-3
CASSQDIAGPPYNEQFF	TRBV4-2	17	TRBJ2-1
CATSTERGYEQYF	TRBV15	13	TRBJ2-7
CSTRTVNSYEQYF	TRBV29-1	13	TRBJ2-7
CASRPGERGLNNEQFF	TRBV7-3	16	TRBJ2-1
CASSFGGRRPGELFF	TRBV12-3/TRBV12-4	15	TRBJ2-2
CASSPPGGFYEQYF	TRBV25-1	14	TRBJ2-7
CASSPTSGRSDTQYF	TRBV3-1	15	TRBJ2-3
CASRIGFQETQYF	TRBV5-1	13	TRBJ2-5
CASRSGQGLRYEQYF	TRBV28	15	TRBJ2-7
CASSLGNIGAQPYEQYF	TRBV5-1	17	TRBJ2-7
CATSREFGGHEQFF	TRBV15	14	TRBJ2-1
CASGLAGSDIQYF	TRBV5-1	13	TRBJ2-4
CASSRGQVLNIQYF	TRBV10-2	14	TRBJ2-4
CASSEQGMVTGANVLTF	TRBV6-1	17	TRBJ2-6
CASSLDVEGEQFF	TRBV5-6	13	TRBJ2-1
CASSPEDRSDTQYF	TRBV5-1	14	TRBJ2-3
CASTLGGELFF	TRBV5-1	11	TRBJ2-2
CASSEWGNTGELFF	TRBV2	14	TRBJ2-2
CASSLMTGISYEQYF	TRBV5-5	15	TRBJ2-7
CASSPQYTGELFF	TRBV5-1	13	TRBJ2-2
CSARDTYRADTQYF	TRBV20-1	14	TRBJ2-3
CASSQVVQGADNEQFF	TRBV4-1	16	TRBJ2-1
CASSLAGQGAIGSGNTIYF	TRBV5-1	19	TRBJ1-3
CASSRSLAGGYEQYF	TRBV4-3	15	TRBJ2-7
CSVRDSYGETQYF	TRBV29-1	13	TRBJ2-5
CASSLGGERETQYF	TRBV5-1	14	TRBJ2-5
CASSQRGSERRANYGYTF	TRBV4-1	18	TRBJ1-2
CASSPLSQPQHF	TRBV28	12	TRBJ1-5
CASSQRDSANEQFF	TRBV3-1	14	TRBJ2-1
CSARSLPREQYF	TRBV20-1	12	TRBJ2-7
CASSQGQIQETQYF	TRBV3-1	14	TRBJ2-5
CSATNRAGVSVNNEQF	TRBV20-1	16	TRBJ2-1
CASSLLGLKAGNTIYF	TRBV27	16	TRBJ1-3
CASSRGRQSGSYEQYF	TRBV7-2	16	TRBJ2-7
CSARGGDRGPREQYF	TRBV20-1	15	TRBJ2-7
CASSLAFSTGSGLSSGNTIYF	TRBV7-6	21	TRBJ1-3
CASRLSWGGGYEQYF	TRBV27	15	TRBJ2-7